This is a list of T cell receptor beta chains from one sample in a study of OX40 agonist ivuxolimab in advanced cancers. Profiled with immunoSEQ multiplex PCR; TCRdb holds only in-frame clones, not every one. Among 60,000 to 75,000 clones, about 90% were seen once, and the ten largest hold around 15%. Sequences were derived from CD4+ or CD8+ T cells sorted from blood, sampled in a trial of the OX40 agonist ivuxolimab. These receptors were taken from an adult with an advanced solid tumor such as melanoma, head and neck, liver or kidney cancer. Both conserved end residues are part of each CDR3. Fields, in order: clone size, D gene, J gene, V gene, CDR3 protein, CDR3 DNA. The D gene is left open where the match is weak. Size values are once, few and many counts, or a class for expanded clones, and some rows have none.

.,.,TRBJ2-5,TRBV20-1,CSAYQETQYF,TGCAGTGCGTACCAAGAGACCCAGTACTTC
.,.,TRBJ1-2,TRBV30,CAWSVYGLNNYGYTF,TGTGCCTGGAGTGTATACGGCCTCAATAACTATGGCTACACCTTC
few,.,TRBJ1-5,TRBV19,CASSNPTGFFQPQHF,TGTGCCAGTAGTAATCCGACAGGATTTTTTCAGCCCCAGCATTTT
.,TRBD2,TRBJ2-1,TRBV10-3,CAISESGGRSGEQFF,TGTGCCATCAGTGAGTCCGGCGGGAGAAGCGGTGAGCAGTTCTTC
once,.,TRBJ2-5,TRBV11-2,CASSPRQLETQYF,TGTGCCAGCAGCCCCAGACAGTTAGAGACCCAGTACTTC
.,TRBD2,TRBJ2-5,TRBV18,CASSPGLAGSETQYF,TGTGCCAGCTCACCAGGACTAGCGGGGTCAGAGACCCAGTACTTC
.,TRBD1,TRBJ2-2,TRBV7-2,CASSLLTGDLTGELFF,TGTGCCAGCAGCCTACTGACAGGGGACCTCACCGGGGAGCTGTTTTTT
.,.,TRBJ2-2,TRBV15,CATSRGPWAGELFF,TGTGCCACCAGCAGAGGGCCTTGGGCCGGGGAGCTGTTTTTT
.,TRBD2,TRBJ2-1,TRBV5-1,CASSLTSGPYNEQFF,TGCGCCAGCAGCTTGACTAGCGGGCCCTACAATGAGCAGTTCTTC
.,.,TRBJ2-3,TRBV5-1,CASSFLVSDTQYF,TGCGCCAGCAGCTTTCTGGTCTCAGATACGCAGTATTTT
.,.,TRBJ2-7,TRBV28,CASSSPDRKSYEQYF,TGTGCCAGCAGTTCCCCGGACAGAAAGTCCTACGAGCAGTACTTC
.,.,TRBJ2-5,TRBV9,CASSVGAAHKIQETQYF,TGTGCCAGCAGCGTAGGGGCAGCCCATAAGATACAAGAGACCCAGTACTTC
.,TRBD2,TRBJ2-3,TRBV7-2,CASSLQPSGSTDTQYF,TGTGCCAGCAGCTTACAACCTAGCGGGAGCACAGATACGCAGTATTTT
.,.,TRBJ2-3,TRBV5-1,CASSLESGRDTQYF,TGCGCCAGCAGCTTGGAATCGGGTAGAGATACGCAGTATTTT
.,.,TRBJ2-3,TRBV7-2,CASSFVGTPGTDTQYF,TGTGCCAGCAGCTTTGTCGGCACCCCTGGCACAGATACGCAGTATTTT
.,TRBD1,TRBJ2-3,TRBV28,CASTPGQGWSTDTQYF,TGTGCCAGCACCCCGGGACAGGGATGGAGCACAGATACGCAGTATTTT
.,TRBD2,TRBJ2-1,TRBV10-3,CAISEGRGDEQFF,TGTGCCATCAGTGAGGGTCGGGGGGATGAGCAGTTCTTC